The rows below give T cell receptor beta chains drawn from one sample of a study of T cells expressing NK-cell markers. Following a re-call of the 5' RACE reads, TCRdb has one entry per CDR3 protein and lacks DNA. The sample table includes about 460,000 distinct CDR3 sequences. Sequenced input: blood T cells: a sorted CD56 or NKG2C T cell subset, CD4+ or CD8+ T cells, or bulk PBMC T cells (not recorded which). These receptors were taken from a woman between 50 and 59 years old in good health. The CDR3 runs from the conserved cysteine through the conserved F or W.

CDR3 length: 18; J gene: TRBJ2-2; V gene: TRBV7-3; CDR3 protein: CASSPDGSPAKNTGELFF
CDR3 length: 15; J gene: TRBJ2-1; V gene: TRBV10-3; CDR3 protein: CAISQSAGGPNEQFF
CDR3 length: 15; J gene: TRBJ2-5; V gene: TRBV20-1; CDR3 protein: CSARDFRRSGSSQYF
CDR3 length: 14; J gene: TRBJ2-7; V gene: TRBV6-5; CDR3 protein: CASSRERGRYEQYF
CDR3 length: 16; J gene: TRBJ2-2; V gene: TRBV5-4; CDR3 protein: CASSLGGLTNTGELFF
CDR3 length: 12; J gene: TRBJ1-1; V gene: TRBV6-6; CDR3 protein: CASSSSSAEAFF
CDR3 length: 15; J gene: TRBJ2-1; V gene: TRBV6-1; CDR3 protein: CASSTLAGQGWEQFF
CDR3 length: 17; J gene: TRBJ2-2; V gene: TRBV4-2; CDR3 protein: CASSQERGVKGTGELFF
CDR3 length: 11; J gene: TRBJ2-7; V gene: TRBV2; CDR3 protein: CASMRMGEQYF
CDR3 length: 16; J gene: TRBJ2-2; V gene: TRBV4-2; CDR3 protein: CASSQGQGRNTGELFF
CDR3 length: 13; J gene: TRBJ2-3; V gene: TRBV19; CDR3 protein: CASSAVFTDTQYF
CDR3 length: 15; J gene: TRBJ2-2; V gene: TRBV30; CDR3 protein: CAWSVPDSYTGELFF
CDR3 length: 14; J gene: TRBJ1-5; V gene: TRBV19; CDR3 protein: CASNPAYGLGPQHF
CDR3 length: 16; J gene: TRBJ2-3; V gene: TRBV7-2; CDR3 protein: CASSLAGTRAHDTQYF
CDR3 length: 15; J gene: TRBJ2-7; V gene: TRBV18; CDR3 protein: CASSPKQVSTYEQYF
CDR3 length: 12; J gene: TRBJ1-2; V gene: TRBV7-9; CDR3 protein: CASSPGGYGYTF
CDR3 length: 14; J gene: TRBJ1-2; V gene: TRBV12-3/TRBV12-4; CDR3 protein: CASSLAGYNYGYTF
CDR3 length: 13; J gene: TRBJ1-2; V gene: TRBV12-3/TRBV12-4; CDR3 protein: CASSPGQGGGYTF
CDR3 length: 16; J gene: TRBJ2-3; V gene: TRBV10-3; CDR3 protein: CAISESGSGGTDTQYF
CDR3 length: 11; J gene: TRBJ2-1; V gene: TRBV25-1; CDR3 protein: CASTPREEQFF
CDR3 length: 16; J gene: TRBJ2-2; V gene: TRBV28; CDR3 protein: CASSSPAVPNTGELFF
CDR3 length: 17; J gene: TRBJ2-3; V gene: TRBV5-1; CDR3 protein: CASSGGLGTQGTDTQYF
CDR3 length: 17; J gene: TRBJ2-3; V gene: TRBV29-1; CDR3 protein: CSVEDRTSSGALDTQYF
CDR3 length: 13; J gene: TRBJ2-7; V gene: TRBV7-9; CDR3 protein: CASSLLGAHEQYF
CDR3 length: 16; J gene: TRBJ1-1; V gene: TRBV6-5; CDR3 protein: CASSYSLGRVRTEAFF
CDR3 length: 17; J gene: TRBJ2-1; V gene: TRBV11-2; CDR3 protein: CASSLATSGTLFGEQFF
CDR3 length: 19; J gene: TRBJ2-1; V gene: TRBV6-5; CDR3 protein: CASSLRSQREAPLYNEQFF
CDR3 length: 13; J gene: TRBJ2-2; V gene: TRBV7-8; CDR3 protein: CASSLGIRGELFF
CDR3 length: 16; J gene: TRBJ2-3; V gene: TRBV24-1; CDR3 protein: CATSDSGTPSADTQYF
CDR3 length: 15; J gene: TRBJ1-2; V gene: TRBV19; CDR3 protein: CASSNPSGRAPGYTF
CDR3 length: 15; J gene: TRBJ1-5; V gene: TRBV19; CDR3 protein: CASSIRTGVRQPQHF
CDR3 length: 13; J gene: TRBJ1-4; V gene: TRBV5-1; CDR3 protein: CASSAGTDEKLFF
CDR3 length: 11; J gene: TRBJ1-2; V gene: TRBV24-1; CDR3 protein: CATTSRGGYTF
CDR3 length: 13; J gene: TRBJ2-7; V gene: TRBV18; CDR3 protein: CASSPLTLYEQYF
CDR3 length: 17; J gene: TRBJ2-1; V gene: TRBV20-1; CDR3 protein: CSALGLAGVSMRNEQFF
CDR3 length: 15; J gene: TRBJ1-3; V gene: TRBV4-1; CDR3 protein: CASSFQTGPGNTIYF
CDR3 length: 15; J gene: TRBJ2-1; V gene: TRBV15; CDR3 protein: CATSRDQIQGDEQFF
CDR3 length: 16; J gene: TRBJ2-1; V gene: TRBV9; CDR3 protein: CASSSMTSWVSNEQFF
CDR3 length: 18; J gene: TRBJ2-2; V gene: TRBV24-1; CDR3 protein: CATSDFFGGAGDTGELFF
CDR3 length: 20; J gene: TRBJ2-5; V gene: TRBV6-1; CDR3 protein: CASSEAGVSTIPERQETQYF
CDR3 length: 15; J gene: TRBJ2-3; V gene: TRBV20-1; CDR3 protein: CSAREQRESVYTQYF
CDR3 length: 13; J gene: TRBJ2-5; V gene: TRBV7-9; CDR3 protein: CASSRDIQETQYF
CDR3 length: 18; J gene: TRBJ2-6; V gene: TRBV3-1; CDR3 protein: CASSQEEGQGPGANVLTF
CDR3 length: 20; J gene: TRBJ2-1; V gene: TRBV12-3/TRBV12-4; CDR3 protein: CASSLLDRAVASGGYNEQFF
CDR3 length: 13; J gene: TRBJ2-1; V gene: TRBV6-6; CDR3 protein: CASSYVFSNEQFF
CDR3 length: 13; J gene: TRBJ2-7; V gene: TRBV19; CDR3 protein: CASSILGAYEQYF
CDR3 length: 14; J gene: TRBJ2-1; V gene: TRBV11-3; CDR3 protein: CASSPRGGMNEQFF
CDR3 length: 15; J gene: TRBJ2-7; V gene: TRBV18; CDR3 protein: CASSPFLTEMVEQYF
CDR3 length: 16; J gene: TRBJ2-6; V gene: TRBV27; CDR3 protein: CATSTGWTSGANVLTF
CDR3 length: 17; J gene: TRBJ2-7; V gene: TRBV5-1; CDR3 protein: CASSSGVSTAPFYEQYF
CDR3 length: 15; J gene: TRBJ2-5; V gene: TRBV12-3/TRBV12-4; CDR3 protein: CASSRQGGDQETQYF
CDR3 length: 15; J gene: TRBJ2-7; V gene: TRBV12-3/TRBV12-4; CDR3 protein: CASSLMPDPGYEQYF
CDR3 length: 15; J gene: TRBJ2-7; V gene: TRBV4-1; CDR3 protein: CASSQVGPPGYEQYF
CDR3 length: 13; J gene: TRBJ2-1; V gene: TRBV15; CDR3 protein: CATSRSGYNEQFF
CDR3 length: 18; J gene: TRBJ2-2; V gene: TRBV5-1; CDR3 protein: CASSLSTTGTVNTGELFF
CDR3 length: 12; J gene: TRBJ2-1; V gene: TRBV5-1; CDR3 protein: CASSYTLNEQFF